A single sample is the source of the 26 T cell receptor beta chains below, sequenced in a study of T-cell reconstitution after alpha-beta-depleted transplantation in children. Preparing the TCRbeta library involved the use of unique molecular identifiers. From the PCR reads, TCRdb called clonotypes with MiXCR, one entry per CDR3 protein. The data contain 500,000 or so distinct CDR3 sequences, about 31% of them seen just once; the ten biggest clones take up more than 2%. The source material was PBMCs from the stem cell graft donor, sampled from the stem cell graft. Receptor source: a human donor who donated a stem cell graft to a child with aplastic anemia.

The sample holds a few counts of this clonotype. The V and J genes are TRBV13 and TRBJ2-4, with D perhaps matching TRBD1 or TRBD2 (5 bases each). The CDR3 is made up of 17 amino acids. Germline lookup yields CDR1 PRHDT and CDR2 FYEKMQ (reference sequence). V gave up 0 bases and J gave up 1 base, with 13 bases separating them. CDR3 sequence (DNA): TGTGCCAGCAGCTTAGGTGGTTGGGGGATGGCCAAAAACATTCAGTACTTC. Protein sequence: CASSLGGWGMAKNIQYF.

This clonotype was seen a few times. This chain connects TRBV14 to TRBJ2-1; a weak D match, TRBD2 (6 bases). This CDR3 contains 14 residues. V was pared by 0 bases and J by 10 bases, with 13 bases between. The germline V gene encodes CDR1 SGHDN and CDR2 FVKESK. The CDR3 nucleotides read TGTGCCAGCAGCCAAGAACTCCGGGGAGGAGAGCAGTTCTTC. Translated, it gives CASSQELRGGEQFF.

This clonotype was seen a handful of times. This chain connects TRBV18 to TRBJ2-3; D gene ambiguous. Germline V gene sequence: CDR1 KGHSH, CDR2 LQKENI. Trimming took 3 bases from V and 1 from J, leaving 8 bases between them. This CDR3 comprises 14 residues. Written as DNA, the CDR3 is TGTGCCAGCTCACCTATCAGCCGCACAGATACGCAGTATTTT. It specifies CASSPISRTDTQYF.

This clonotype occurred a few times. CDR3 region: CASSLDQGDTEAFF. The CDR3 DNA follows: TGTGCCAGCAGCTTAGATCAGGGGGACACTGAAGCTTTCTTT. The chain recombines TRBV7-6 with TRBJ1-1; 7 nucleotides match TRBD1. The CDR3 is made up of 14 amino acids. With V trimmed by 1 base and J by 3 bases, 2 bases remained unmatched. The V gene's germline CDR1 is SGHVS and CDR2 FNYEAQ.

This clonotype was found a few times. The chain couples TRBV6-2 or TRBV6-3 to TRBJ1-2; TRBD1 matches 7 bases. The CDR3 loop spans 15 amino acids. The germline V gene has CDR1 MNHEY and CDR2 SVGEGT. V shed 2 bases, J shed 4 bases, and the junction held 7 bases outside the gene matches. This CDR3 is CASSYLRTGPYGYTF. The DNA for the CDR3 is TGTGCCAGCAGTTACCTAAGGACAGGACCCTATGGCTACACCTTC.

CDR3 residues: CASSSRVGGEKLFF. The CDR3 DNA is TGTGCCAGCAGCTCAAGGGTGGGGGGTGAAAAACTGTTTTTT. The genes are TRBV12-3 or TRBV12-4 and TRBJ1-4; tentative D call: TRBD1 (5 bases). V was cut by 6 bases and J by 7 bases, with 15 bases left in between. This CDR3 is 14 amino acids long.

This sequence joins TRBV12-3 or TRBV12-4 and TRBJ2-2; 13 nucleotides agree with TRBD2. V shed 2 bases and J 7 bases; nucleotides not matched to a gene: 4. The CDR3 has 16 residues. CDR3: CASSLTGLAGVGELFF. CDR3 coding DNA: TGTGCCAGCAGTTTAACCGGACTAGCGGGAGTCGGGGAGCTGTTTTTT.

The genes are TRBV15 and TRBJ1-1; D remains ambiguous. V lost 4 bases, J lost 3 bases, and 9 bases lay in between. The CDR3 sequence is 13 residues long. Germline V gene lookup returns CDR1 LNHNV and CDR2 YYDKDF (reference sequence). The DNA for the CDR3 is TGTGCCACCAGCAAAAGGACGGACACTGAAGCTTTCTTT. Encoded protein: CATSKRTDTEAFF.

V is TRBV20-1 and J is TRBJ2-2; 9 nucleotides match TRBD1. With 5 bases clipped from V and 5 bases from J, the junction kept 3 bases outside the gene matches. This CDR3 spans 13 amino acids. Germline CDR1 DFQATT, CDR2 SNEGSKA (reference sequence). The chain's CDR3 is CSADRGVTGELFF. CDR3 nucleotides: TGCAGTGCTGACAGGGGGGTTACCGGGGAGCTGTTTTTT.

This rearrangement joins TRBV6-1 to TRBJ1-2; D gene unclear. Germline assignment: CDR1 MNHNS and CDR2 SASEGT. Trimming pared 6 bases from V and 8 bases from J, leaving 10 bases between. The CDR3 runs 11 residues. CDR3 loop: CASRSEAGYTF. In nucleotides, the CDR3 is TGTGCCAGCAGATCCGAAGCAGGCTACACCTTC.

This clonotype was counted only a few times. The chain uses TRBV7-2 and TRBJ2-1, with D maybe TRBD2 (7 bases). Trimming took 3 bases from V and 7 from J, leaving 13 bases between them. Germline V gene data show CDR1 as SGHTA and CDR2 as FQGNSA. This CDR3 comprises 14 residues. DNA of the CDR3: TGTGCCAGCAGCTTTGGGGGGGCTCGGAATGAGCAGTTCTTC. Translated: CASSFGGARNEQFF.

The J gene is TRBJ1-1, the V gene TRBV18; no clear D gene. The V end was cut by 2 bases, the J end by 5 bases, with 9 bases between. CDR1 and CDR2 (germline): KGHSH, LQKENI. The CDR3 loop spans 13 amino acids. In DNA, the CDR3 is TGTGCCAGCTCACCAAATCCGGGTACTGAAGCTTTCTTT. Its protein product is CASSPNPGTEAFF.

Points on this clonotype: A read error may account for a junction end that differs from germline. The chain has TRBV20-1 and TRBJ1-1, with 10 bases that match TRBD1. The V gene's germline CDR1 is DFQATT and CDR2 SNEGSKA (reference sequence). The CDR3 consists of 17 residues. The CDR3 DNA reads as TGCAGTGCTAGAGATCGCGGACAGGGGGTTTGGGGCACTGTAGCTTTCTTT. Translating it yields CSARDRGQGVWGTVAFF.

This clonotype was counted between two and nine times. The CDR3 DNA is TGCAGTGCTAGTGCGGGAGGGATCCACAATGAGCAGTTCTTC. Its translation is CSASAGGIHNEQFF. The chain links TRBV20-1 to TRBJ2-1; 9 bases are a match to TRBD2. Per germline, CDR1 DFQATT and CDR2 SNEGSKA (reference sequence). Unmatched junction bases numbered 5, after V lost 3 bases and J lost 5 bases. The CDR3 spans 14 residues.

CDR3 sequence (DNA): TGTGCCAGCAGTCCCAGTCTGGCCAGAGATAGCAATCAGCCCCAGCATTTT. Residues: CASSPSLARDSNQPQHF. The chain couples TRBV27 to TRBJ1-5; D is ambiguous. Germline loops: CDR1 MNHEY, CDR2 SMNVEV (reference sequence). The CDR3 runs to 17 residues. The V end lost 5 bases, the J end lost 0 bases, and 17 bases lay between the germline ends.

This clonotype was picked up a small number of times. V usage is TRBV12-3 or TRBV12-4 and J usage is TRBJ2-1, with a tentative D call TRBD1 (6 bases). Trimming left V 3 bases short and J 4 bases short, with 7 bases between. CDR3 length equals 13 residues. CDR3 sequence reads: CASSLGAYNEQFF. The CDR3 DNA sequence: TGTGCCAGCAGTTTGGGGGCTTACAATGAGCAGTTCTTC.

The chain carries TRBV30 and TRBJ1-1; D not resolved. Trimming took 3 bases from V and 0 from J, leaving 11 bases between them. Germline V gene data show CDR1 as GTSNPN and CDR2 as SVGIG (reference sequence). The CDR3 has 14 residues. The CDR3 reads CAWSRGVMNTEAFF. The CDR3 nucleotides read TGTGCCTGGAGCCGCGGCGTGATGAACACTGAAGCTTTCTTT.

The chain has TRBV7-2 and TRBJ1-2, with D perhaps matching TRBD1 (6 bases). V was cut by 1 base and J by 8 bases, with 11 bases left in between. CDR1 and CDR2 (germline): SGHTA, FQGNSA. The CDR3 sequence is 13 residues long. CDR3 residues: CASSLDREGGYTF. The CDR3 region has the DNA TGTGCCAGCAGCTTAGACAGGGAAGGAGGCTACACCTTC.

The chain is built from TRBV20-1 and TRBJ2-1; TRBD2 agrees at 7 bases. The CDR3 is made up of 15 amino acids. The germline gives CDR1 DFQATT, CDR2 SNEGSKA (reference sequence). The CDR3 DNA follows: TGCAGCGCCAAGAACGGGGCGGGAGCTGAGAATGAGCAGTTCTTC. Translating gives CSAKNGAGAENEQFF.

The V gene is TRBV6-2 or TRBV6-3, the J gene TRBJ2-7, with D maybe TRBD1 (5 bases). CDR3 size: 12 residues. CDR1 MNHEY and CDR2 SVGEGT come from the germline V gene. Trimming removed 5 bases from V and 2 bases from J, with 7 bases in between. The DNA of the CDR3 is TGTGCCAGCAGTATGGGGCCCTACGAGCAGTACGTC. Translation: CASSMGPYEQYV.

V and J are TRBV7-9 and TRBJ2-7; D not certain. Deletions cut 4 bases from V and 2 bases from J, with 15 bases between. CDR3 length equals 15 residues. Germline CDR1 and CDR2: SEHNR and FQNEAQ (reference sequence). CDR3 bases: TGTGCCAGCAGCTCCGCGACCGGGTCCACCTACGAGCAGTACTTC. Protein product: CASSSATGSTYEQYF.

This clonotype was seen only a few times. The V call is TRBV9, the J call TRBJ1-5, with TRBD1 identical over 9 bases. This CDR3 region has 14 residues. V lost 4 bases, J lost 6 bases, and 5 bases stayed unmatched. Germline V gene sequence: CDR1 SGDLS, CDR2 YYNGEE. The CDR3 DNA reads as TGTGCCAGCAGCAGACAGGGGGTTTTTCAGCCCCAGCATTTT. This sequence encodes CASSRQGVFQPQHF.

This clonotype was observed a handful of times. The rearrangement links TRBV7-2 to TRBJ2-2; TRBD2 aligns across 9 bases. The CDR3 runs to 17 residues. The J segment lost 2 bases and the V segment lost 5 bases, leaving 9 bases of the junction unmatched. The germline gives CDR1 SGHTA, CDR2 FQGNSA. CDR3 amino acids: CASSPFIAGVNTGELFF. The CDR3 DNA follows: TGTGCCAGCAGCCCCTTCATAGCGGGAGTTAACACCGGGGAGCTGTTTTTT. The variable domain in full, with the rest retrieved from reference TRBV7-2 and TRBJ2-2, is GAGVSQSPSNKVTEKGKDVELRCDPISGHTALYWYRQSLGQGLEFLIYFQGNSAPDKSGLPSDRFSAERTGGSVSTLTIQRTQQEDSAVYLCASSPFIAGVNTGELFFGEGSRLTVL.

The CDR3 region has the DNA TGCAGCGTTGACAGGAAGACAGCGAACACTGAAGCTTTCTTT. As protein: CSVDRKTANTEAFF. The chain uses TRBV29-1 and TRBJ1-1, with a possible D match to TRBD1 (5 bases). Between the trimmed V and J ends, which lost 3 bases and 1 base, there was a span of 12 bases. CDR3 length equals 14 residues. Germline V CDR1 and CDR2: SQVTM, ANQGSEA. Full variable domain (missing parts from reference TRBV29-1 and TRBJ1-1): SAVISQKPSRDICQRGTSLTIQCQVDSQVTMMFWYRQQPGQSLTLIATANQGSEATYESGFVIDKFPISRPNLTFSTLTVSNMSPEDSSIYLCSVDRKTANTEAFFGQGTRLTVV.

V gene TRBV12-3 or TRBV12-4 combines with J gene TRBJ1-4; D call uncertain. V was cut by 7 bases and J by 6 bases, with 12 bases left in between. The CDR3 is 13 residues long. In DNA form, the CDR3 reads TGTGCCAGCACCCCGACGATCTATGAAAAACTGTTTTTT. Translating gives CASTPTIYEKLFF.

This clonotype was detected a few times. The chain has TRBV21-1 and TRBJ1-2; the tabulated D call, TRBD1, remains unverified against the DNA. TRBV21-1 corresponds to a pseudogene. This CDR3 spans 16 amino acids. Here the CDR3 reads CASSTSTGTGVGGYTF. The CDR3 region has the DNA TGTGCCAGCAGCACTTCTACCGGGACAGGGGTTGGCGGCTACACCTTC.